The present entry profiles one TCR beta chain with its context. This CDR3 has 15 residues. Germline-derived CDR1 and CDR2 are SGHDN and FVKESK. V gave up 2 bases and J gave up 5 bases; unmatched junction bases: 5. The protocol was immunoSEQ multiplex PCR, while the TCRdb copy is restricted to in-frame clones and leaves out a portion. The sample yields roughly 90,000 clones, approximately 91% seen once. This sample was included in a study of OX40 agonist ivuxolimab in advanced cancers. V gene TRBV14 combines with J gene TRBJ2-3; the match to TRBD1 covers 9 bases. The receptor was derived from an adult with an advanced solid tumor such as melanoma, head and neck, liver or kidney cancer. Sequencing was performed on CD4+ or CD8+ T cells sorted from blood, taken in a trial of the OX40 agonist ivuxolimab. CDR3 residues: CASSQFTGGVDTQYF. The CDR3 nucleotides read TGTGCCAGCAGCCAATTCACAGGGGGCGTAGATACGCAGTATTTT.